Included here is one T cell receptor beta chain sequence, with context. One junction end does not reproduce the germline sequence, and a read error may be involved. The germline V gene encodes CDR1 DFQATT and CDR2 SNEGSKA (reference sequence). This CDR3 has 15 amino acids. The data belong to a study of T cells in Graves' hyperthyroidism and ophthalmopathy. There were TCR beta CDR3 regions amplified from RNA transcripts. Carried out on the TCR CDR3, a first-round RT-PCR used the HTBI primer set. TCRdb re-derived calls from the multiplex PCR reads in MiXCR, one entry per CDR3 protein. Among hundreds of thousands of distinct CDR3 sequences, roughly 14% were seen once, and the ten largest hold around 14%.

The V gene is TRBV20-1, the J gene TRBJ2-3; 9 bases align to TRBD2. The material sequenced was blood. The source is a man aged 18 to 30 with Graves' ophthalmopathy. The CDR3 nucleotides are TGCAGTACTAGTTTACAGCGGGGGGGCACAGATACGCAGTATTTT. Translation gives CSTSLQRGGTDTQYF.